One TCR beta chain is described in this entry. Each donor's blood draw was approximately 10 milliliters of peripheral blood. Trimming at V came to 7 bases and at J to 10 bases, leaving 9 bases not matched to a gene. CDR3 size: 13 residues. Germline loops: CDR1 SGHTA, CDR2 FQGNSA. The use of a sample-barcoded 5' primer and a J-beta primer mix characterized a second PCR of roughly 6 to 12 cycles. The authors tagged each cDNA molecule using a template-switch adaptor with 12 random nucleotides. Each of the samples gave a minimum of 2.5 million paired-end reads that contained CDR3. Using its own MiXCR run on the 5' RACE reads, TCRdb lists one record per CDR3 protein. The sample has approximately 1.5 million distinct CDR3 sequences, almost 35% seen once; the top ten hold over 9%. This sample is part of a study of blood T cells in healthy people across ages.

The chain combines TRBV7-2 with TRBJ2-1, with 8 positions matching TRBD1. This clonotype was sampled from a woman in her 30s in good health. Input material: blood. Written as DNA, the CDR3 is TGTGCCAGCACCAGGGGGCTACGGGTGGAGCAGTTCTTC. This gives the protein CASTRGLRVEQFF.